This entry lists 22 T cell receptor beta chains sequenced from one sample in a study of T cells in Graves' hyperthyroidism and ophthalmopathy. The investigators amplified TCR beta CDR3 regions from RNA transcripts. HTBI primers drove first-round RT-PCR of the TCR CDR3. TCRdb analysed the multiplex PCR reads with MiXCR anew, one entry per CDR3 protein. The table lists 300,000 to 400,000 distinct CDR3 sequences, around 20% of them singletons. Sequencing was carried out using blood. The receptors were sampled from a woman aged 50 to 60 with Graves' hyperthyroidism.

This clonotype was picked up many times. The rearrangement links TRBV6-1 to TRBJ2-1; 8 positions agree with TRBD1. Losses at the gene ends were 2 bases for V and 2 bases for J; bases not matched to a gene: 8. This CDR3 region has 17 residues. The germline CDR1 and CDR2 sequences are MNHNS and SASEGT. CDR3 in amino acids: CASSESRTGYTYNEQFF. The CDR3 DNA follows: TGTGCCAGCAGTGAAAGCAGGACAGGGTATACCTACAATGAGCAGTTCTTC.

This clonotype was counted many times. Written as DNA, the CDR3 is TGTGCCAGCAGTTTCGGAGCTCGGAACACTGAAGCTTTCTTT. It specifies CASSFGARNTEAFF. V is TRBV12-3 or TRBV12-4 and J is TRBJ1-1; no firm D call. The CDR3 consists of 14 residues. V was shortened by 3 bases and J by 1 base, with 9 bases between the two germline ends.

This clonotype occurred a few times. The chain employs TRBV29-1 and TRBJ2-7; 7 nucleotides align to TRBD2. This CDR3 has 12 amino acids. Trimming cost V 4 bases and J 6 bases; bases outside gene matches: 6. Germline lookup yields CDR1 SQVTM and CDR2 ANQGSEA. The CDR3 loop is CSVARETSEQYF. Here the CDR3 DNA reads TGCAGCGTTGCGCGGGAGACGAGCGAGCAGTACTTC.

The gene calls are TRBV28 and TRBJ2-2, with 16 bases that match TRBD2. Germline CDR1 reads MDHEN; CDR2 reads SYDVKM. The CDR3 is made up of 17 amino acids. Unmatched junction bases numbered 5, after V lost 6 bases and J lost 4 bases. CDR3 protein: CASRGTSGRAGTGELFF. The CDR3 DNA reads TGTGCCAGCAGGGGGACTAGCGGGAGGGCCGGCACCGGGGAGCTGTTTTTT. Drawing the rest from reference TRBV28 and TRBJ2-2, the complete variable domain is DVKVTQSSRYLVKRTGEKVFLECVQDMDHENMFWYRQDPGLGLRLIYFSYDVKMKEKGDIPEGYSVSREKKERFSLILESASTNQTSMYLCASRGTSGRAGTGELFFGEGSRLTVL.

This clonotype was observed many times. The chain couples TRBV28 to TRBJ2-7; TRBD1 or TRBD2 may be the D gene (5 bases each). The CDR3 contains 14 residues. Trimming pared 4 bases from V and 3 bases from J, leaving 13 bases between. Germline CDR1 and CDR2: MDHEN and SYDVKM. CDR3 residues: CASSSRGPSYEQYF. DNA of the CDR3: TGTGCCAGCAGTTCTAGGGGACCCAGCTACGAGCAGTACTTC.

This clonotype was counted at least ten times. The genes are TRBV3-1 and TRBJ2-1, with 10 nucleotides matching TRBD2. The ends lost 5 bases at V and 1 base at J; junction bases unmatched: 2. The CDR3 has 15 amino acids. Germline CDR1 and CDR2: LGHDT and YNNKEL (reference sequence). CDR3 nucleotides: TGTGCCAGCAGCGCTAGCGGGAGTTCCTACAATGAGCAGTTCTTC. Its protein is CASSASGSSYNEQFF.

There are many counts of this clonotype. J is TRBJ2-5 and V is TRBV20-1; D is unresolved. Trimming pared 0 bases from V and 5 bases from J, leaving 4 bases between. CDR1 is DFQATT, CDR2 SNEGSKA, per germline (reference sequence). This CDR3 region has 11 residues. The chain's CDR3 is CSARDWETQYF. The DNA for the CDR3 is TGCAGTGCTAGAGATTGGGAGACCCAGTACTTC.

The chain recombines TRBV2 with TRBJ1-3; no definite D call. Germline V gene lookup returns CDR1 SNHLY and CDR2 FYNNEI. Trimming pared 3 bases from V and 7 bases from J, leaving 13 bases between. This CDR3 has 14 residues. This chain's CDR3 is CASSDPTRDNTIYF. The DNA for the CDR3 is TGTGCCAGCAGTGACCCGACACGAGACAACACCATATATTTT.

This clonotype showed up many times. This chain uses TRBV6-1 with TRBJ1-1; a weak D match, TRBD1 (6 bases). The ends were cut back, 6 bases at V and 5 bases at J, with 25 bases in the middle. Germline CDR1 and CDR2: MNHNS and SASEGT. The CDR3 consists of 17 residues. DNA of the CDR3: TGTGCCAGCAGAAAGGGGTCTGTAGGGGGGGAGCAAACTGAAGCTTTCTTT. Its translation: CASRKGSVGGEQTEAFF.

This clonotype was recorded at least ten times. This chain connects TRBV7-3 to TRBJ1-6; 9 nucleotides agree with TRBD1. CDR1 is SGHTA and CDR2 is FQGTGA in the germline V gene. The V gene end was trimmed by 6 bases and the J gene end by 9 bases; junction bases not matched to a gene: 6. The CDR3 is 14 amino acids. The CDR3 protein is CASSQGQGSSPLHF. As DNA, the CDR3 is TGTGCCAGCAGTCAAGGACAGGGGAGTTCACCCCTCCACTTT.

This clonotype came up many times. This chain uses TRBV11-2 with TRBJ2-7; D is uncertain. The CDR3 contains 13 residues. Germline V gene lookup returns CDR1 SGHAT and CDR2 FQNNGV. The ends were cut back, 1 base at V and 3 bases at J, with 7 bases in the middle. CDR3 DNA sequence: TGTGCCAGCAGCTTAGGTCCCGTCTACGAGCAGTACTTC. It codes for CASSLGPVYEQYF. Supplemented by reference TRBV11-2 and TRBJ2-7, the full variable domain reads EAGVAQSPRYKIIEKRQSVAFWCNPISGHATLYWYQQILGQGPKLLIQFQNNGVVDDSQLPKDRFSAERLKGVDSTLKIQPAKLEDSAVYLCASSLGPVYEQYFGPGTRLTVT.

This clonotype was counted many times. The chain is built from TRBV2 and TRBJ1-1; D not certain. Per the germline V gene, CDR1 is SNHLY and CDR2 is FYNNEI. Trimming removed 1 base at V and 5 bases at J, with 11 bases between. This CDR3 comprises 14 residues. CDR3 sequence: CASSEDAVRTEAFF. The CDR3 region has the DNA TGTGCCAGCAGTGAAGATGCGGTGAGAACTGAAGCTTTCTTT.

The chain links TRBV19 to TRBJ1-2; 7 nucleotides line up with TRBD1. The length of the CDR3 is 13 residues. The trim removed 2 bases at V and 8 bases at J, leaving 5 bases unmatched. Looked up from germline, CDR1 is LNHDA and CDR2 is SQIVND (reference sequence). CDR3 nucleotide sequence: TGTGCCAGTAGTATAACAGGGGATGGCGGCTACACCTTC. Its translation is CASSITGDGGYTF.

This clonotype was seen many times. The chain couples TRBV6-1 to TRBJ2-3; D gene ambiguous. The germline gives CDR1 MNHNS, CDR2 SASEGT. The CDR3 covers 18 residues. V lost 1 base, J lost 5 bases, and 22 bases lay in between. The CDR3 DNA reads TGTGCCAGCAGTGAAGGCCGAGCTTCGTGGAGTAATAGAGATACGCAGTATTTT. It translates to CASSEGRASWSNRDTQYF.

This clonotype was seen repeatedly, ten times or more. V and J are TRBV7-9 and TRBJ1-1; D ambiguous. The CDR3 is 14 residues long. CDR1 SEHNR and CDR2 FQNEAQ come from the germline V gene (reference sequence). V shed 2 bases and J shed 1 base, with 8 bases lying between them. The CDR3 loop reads CASSLPAGNTEAFF. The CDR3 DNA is TGTGCCAGCAGCTTACCCGCAGGGAACACTGAAGCTTTCTTT.

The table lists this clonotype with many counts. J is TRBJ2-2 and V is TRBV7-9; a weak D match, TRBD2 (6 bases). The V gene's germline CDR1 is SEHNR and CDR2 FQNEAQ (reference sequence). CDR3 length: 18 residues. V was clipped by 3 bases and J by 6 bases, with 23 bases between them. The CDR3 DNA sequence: TGTGCCAGCAGCTTGAGGAGGGCGGGACCATCCAGTCCCGGGGAGCTGTTTTTT. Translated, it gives CASSLRRAGPSSPGELFF. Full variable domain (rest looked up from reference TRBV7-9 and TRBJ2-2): DTGVSQNPRHKITKRGQNVTFRCDPISEHNRLYWYRQTLGQGPEFLTYFQNEAQLEKSRLLSDRFSAERPKGSFSTLEIQRTEQGDSAMYLCASSLRRAGPSSPGELFFGEGSRLTVL.

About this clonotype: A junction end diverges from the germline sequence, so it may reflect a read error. The CDR3 sequence is CVSRPTGTGGVETQYF. Written as DNA, the CDR3 is TGTGTCAGCAGACCGACCGGGACAGGGGGCGTAGAGACCCAGTACTTC. This sequence joins TRBV7-2 and TRBJ2-5; TRBD1 matches at 12 bases. This CDR3 contains 16 residues. The germline CDR1 and CDR2 sequences are SGHTA and FQGNSA.

DNA of the CDR3: TGTGCCAGTCGCCCGGTGGGGGTTACAGATACGCAGTATTTT. Its protein product is CASRPVGVTDTQYF. The rearrangement joins TRBV19 to TRBJ2-3; D tentatively reads TRBD1 or TRBD2 (5 bases each). Germline CDR1 reads LNHDA; CDR2 reads SQIVND (reference sequence). CDR3 size: 14 residues. V shed 8 bases and J shed 3 bases, with 15 bases lying between them.

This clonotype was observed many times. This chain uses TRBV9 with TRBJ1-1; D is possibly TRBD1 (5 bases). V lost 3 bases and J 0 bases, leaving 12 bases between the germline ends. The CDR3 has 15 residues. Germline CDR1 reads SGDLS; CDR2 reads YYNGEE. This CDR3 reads CASSDQGTMNTEAFF. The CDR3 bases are TGTGCCAGCAGCGATCAGGGAACTATGAACACTGAAGCTTTCTTT.

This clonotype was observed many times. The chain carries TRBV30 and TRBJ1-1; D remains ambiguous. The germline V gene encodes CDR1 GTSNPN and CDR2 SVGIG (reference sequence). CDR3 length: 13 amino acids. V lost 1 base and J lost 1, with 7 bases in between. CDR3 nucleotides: TGTGCCTGGAGTGGTGCGGGGAACACTGAAGCTTTCTTT. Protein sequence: CAWSGAGNTEAFF.

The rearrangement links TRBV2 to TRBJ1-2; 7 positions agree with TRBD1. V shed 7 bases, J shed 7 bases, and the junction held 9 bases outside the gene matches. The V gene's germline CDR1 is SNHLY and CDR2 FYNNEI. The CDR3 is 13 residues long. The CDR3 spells CASTNFPGGGYTF. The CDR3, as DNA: TGTGCCAGCACTAATTTTCCAGGGGGTGGCTACACCTTC.

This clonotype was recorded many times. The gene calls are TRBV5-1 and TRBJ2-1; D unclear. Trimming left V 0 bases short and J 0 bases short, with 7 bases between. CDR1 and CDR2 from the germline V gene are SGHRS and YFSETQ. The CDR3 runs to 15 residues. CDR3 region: CASSLVQGSYNEQFF. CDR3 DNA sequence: TGCGCCAGCAGCTTGGTTCAAGGCTCCTACAATGAGCAGTTCTTC.